This T cell receptor beta chain was retrieved from a study of blood T cell repertoires in COVID-19. Study-level background: Whether acute or convalescent, the COVID-19 samples came from the United States, Italy and Spain. PBMCs, B-cell-depleted T cells, or T cells provided the cDNA or gDNA that made up the material.

As processed by the authors: Using reference gene primer amplification, nucleated cell counts were estimated. Libraries were prepared by immunoSEQ multiplex PCR; TCRdb keeps only in-frame clonotypes and omits some of them. V, J and clone size reflect that table, while D and trimming were determined from the DNA. This table has around 230,000 clones, 80% to 85% appearing once. CDR1 and CDR2 from the germline V gene are SNHLY and FYNNEI. This CDR3 is 15 amino acids long. V shed 1 base and J shed 4 bases, with 13 bases lying between them. Sequencing input: peripheral blood. The clonotype originates from a man aged 40-50 years with acute or convalescent COVID-19. The chain carries TRBV2 and TRBJ1-1; D ambiguous. CDR3 residues: CASSEGGGWGTEAFF. DNA of the CDR3: TGTGCCAGCAGTGAAGGGGGAGGTTGGGGCACTGAAGCTTTCTTT.